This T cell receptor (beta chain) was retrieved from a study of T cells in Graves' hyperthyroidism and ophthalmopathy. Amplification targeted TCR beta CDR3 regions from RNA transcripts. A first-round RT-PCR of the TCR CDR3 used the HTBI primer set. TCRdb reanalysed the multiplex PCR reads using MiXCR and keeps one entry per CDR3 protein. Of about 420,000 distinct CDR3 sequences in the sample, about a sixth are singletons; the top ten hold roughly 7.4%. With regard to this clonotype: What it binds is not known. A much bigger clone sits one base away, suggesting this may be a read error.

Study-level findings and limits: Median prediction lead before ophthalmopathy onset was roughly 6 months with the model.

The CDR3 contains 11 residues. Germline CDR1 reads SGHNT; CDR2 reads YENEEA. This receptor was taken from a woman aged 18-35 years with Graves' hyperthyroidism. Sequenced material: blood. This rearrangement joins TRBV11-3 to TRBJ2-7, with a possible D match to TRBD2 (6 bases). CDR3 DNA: TGTGCCGGCAGCTCGGAGGGCGAGCAGTACTTC. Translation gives CAGSSEGEQYF.